Listed below are T cell receptor beta chains from one sample, sequenced in a study of T cells in Graves' hyperthyroidism and ophthalmopathy. Each CDR3 protein is one row after TCRdb ran MiXCR on the multiplex PCR reads. The table shows a few hundred thousand distinct CDR3 sequences, with around an eighth occurring only once. The specimen sequenced was blood. Receptors originate from a man aged 25 to 40 with Graves' hyperthyroidism that later progressed to Graves' ophthalmopathy. The CDR3 runs from the conserved cysteine through the conserved F or W. The order of the fields is clone size, J gene, V gene, D gene, CDR3 DNA, CDR3 protein. D genes are given only for firm matches. The size entry is marked missing in some rows and otherwise reads once, few, many or a size class.

clone_size: NA
j_call: TRBJ1-5
v_call: TRBV12-3/TRBV12-4
d_call: NA
cdr3_nt: TGTGCCACCGCCAATGCGAATCAGCCCCAGCATTTT
cdr3_aa: CATANANQPQHF

clone_size: many
j_call: TRBJ2-1
v_call: TRBV11-3
d_call: TRBD1
cdr3_nt: TGTGCCAGCAGCTGCGACAGGGATACTTCCTACAATGAGCAGTTCTTC
cdr3_aa: CASSCDRDTSYNEQFF

clone_size: few
j_call: TRBJ2-7
v_call: TRBV3-1
d_call: NA
cdr3_nt: TGTGCCAGCAGCCTTCCGGGGGAGAACTACGAGCAGTACTTC
cdr3_aa: CASSLPGENYEQYF

clone_size: once
j_call: TRBJ1-6
v_call: TRBV12-5
d_call: NA
cdr3_nt: TGTGCTAGTCAGGGGACTTATAATTCACCCCTCCACTTT
cdr3_aa: CASQGTYNSPLHF

clone_size: few
j_call: TRBJ2-4
v_call: TRBV9
d_call: TRBD1
cdr3_nt: TGTGCCAGCAGCGAGTCCGGGACAGGGGTAAACATTCAGTACTTC
cdr3_aa: CASSESGTGVNIQYF

clone_size: NA
j_call: TRBJ2-3
v_call: TRBV5-1
d_call: NA
cdr3_nt: TGCGCCAGCAGTATAAAGACTGAAGATACGCAGTATTTT
cdr3_aa: CASSIKTEDTQYF

clone_size: many
j_call: TRBJ1-1
v_call: TRBV6-1
d_call: TRBD1
cdr3_nt: TGTGCCAGCAGTTACTGGACAGGGCGTTCCACTGAAGCTTTCTTT
cdr3_aa: CASSYWTGRSTEAFF

clone_size: NA
j_call: TRBJ2-3
v_call: TRBV4-1
d_call: NA
cdr3_nt: TGCGCCAGCAGCCAAGTTCTGGAGGACACAGATACGCAGTATTTT
cdr3_aa: CASSQVLEDTDTQYF

clone_size: NA
j_call: TRBJ1-5
v_call: TRBV11-2
d_call: NA
cdr3_nt: TGTGCCAGCAGCTCCGGACAGAGCAGCAATCAGCCCCAGCATTTT
cdr3_aa: CASSSGQSSNQPQHF

clone_size: NA
j_call: TRBJ1-1
v_call: TRBV7-3
d_call: NA
cdr3_nt: TGTGCCAGCAGCTCGGGGGAAGGGGTCACTGAAGCTTTCTTT
cdr3_aa: CASSSGEGVTEAFF

clone_size: few
j_call: TRBJ1-3
v_call: TRBV30
d_call: NA
cdr3_nt: TGTGCCTGGAGCCTGTGGGGGGCCGCCGGTCGAGGAAACACCATATATTTT
cdr3_aa: CAWSLWGAAGRGNTIYF

clone_size: many
j_call: TRBJ2-2
v_call: TRBV2
d_call: NA
cdr3_nt: TGTGCCAGCTGGGGACGCACCGGGGAGCTGTTTTTT
cdr3_aa: CASWGRTGELFF

clone_size: NA
j_call: TRBJ1-2
v_call: TRBV5-1
d_call: TRBD1
cdr3_nt: TGCGCCAGCGGACAGGGTCAAGGCTACACCTTC
cdr3_aa: CASGQGQGYTF

clone_size: NA
j_call: TRBJ1-2
v_call: TRBV10-2
d_call: NA
cdr3_nt: TGCGCCAGCAGTGCAGGACAGTTAAACTATGGCTACACCTTC
cdr3_aa: CASSAGQLNYGYTF

clone_size: few
j_call: TRBJ2-1
v_call: TRBV3-1
d_call: NA
cdr3_nt: TGTGCCAGCAGCCAAGGGTGGGCAGGGGCGGATGAGCAGTTCTTC
cdr3_aa: CASSQGWAGADEQFF

clone_size: NA
j_call: TRBJ2-3
v_call: TRBV7-6
d_call: TRBD1
cdr3_nt: TGTGCTAGCAGCCAGGGGGTGGGGGGCACAGATACGCAGTATTTT
cdr3_aa: CASSQGVGGTDTQYF

clone_size: NA
j_call: TRBJ1-2
v_call: TRBV5-4
d_call: TRBD1
cdr3_nt: TGTGCCAGCAGCCCCGGGACAGGGGATTTTGGCTACACCTTC
cdr3_aa: CASSPGTGDFGYTF

clone_size: many
j_call: TRBJ2-1
v_call: TRBV12-3/TRBV12-4
d_call: NA
cdr3_nt: TGTGCCAGCAGTCCGGGACGGCTCTCCTACAATGAGCAGTTCTTC
cdr3_aa: CASSPGRLSYNEQFF

clone_size: few
j_call: TRBJ2-7
v_call: TRBV6-2/TRBV6-3
d_call: TRBD2
cdr3_nt: TGTGCCAGCAGTGGGGGTGGGACTAGCGGCTCCTACGAGCAGTACTTC
cdr3_aa: CASSGGGTSGSYEQYF

clone_size: many
j_call: TRBJ2-7
v_call: TRBV28
d_call: NA
cdr3_nt: TGTGCCAGCACACTGGGGGCGGGGGCCTTCACCTACGAGCAGTACTTC
cdr3_aa: CASTLGAGAFTYEQYF

clone_size: few
j_call: TRBJ2-5
v_call: TRBV20-1
d_call: TRBD2
cdr3_nt: TGCAGTGCAAATCCGGGACTAGCGGGAGAAGAGACCCAGTACTTC
cdr3_aa: CSANPGLAGEETQYF

clone_size: NA
j_call: TRBJ2-6
v_call: TRBV27
d_call: TRBD2
cdr3_nt: TGTGCCAGCCGCGGGAGCTCTGGGGCCAACGTCCTGACTTTC
cdr3_aa: CASRGSSGANVLTF